Sequencing of this TCR beta chain was carried out in a study of T cells expressing NK-cell markers. TCRdb re-called the 5' RACE reads and catalogs CDR3 proteins one per entry, DNA excluded. This table lists roughly 120,000 distinct CDR3 sequences. Germline V lookup: CDR1 MNHNS, CDR2 SASEGT. CDR3 size: 13 residues. V is TRBV6-1 and J is TRBJ2-7; the TCRdb call, TRBD1, lacks DNA for checking. This clonotype was obtained from a woman aged 18 to 75 in good health. Sequenced sample: blood T cells: a sorted CD56 or NKG2C T cell subset, CD4+ or CD8+ T cells, or bulk PBMC T cells (not recorded which). The CDR3 region is CASSGDSSYEQYF.